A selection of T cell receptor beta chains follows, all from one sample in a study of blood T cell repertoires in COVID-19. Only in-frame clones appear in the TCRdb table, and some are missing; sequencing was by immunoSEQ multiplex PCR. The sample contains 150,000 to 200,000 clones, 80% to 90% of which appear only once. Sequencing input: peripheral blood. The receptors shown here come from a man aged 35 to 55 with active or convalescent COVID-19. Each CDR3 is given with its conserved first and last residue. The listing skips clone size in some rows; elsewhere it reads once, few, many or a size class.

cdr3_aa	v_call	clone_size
CASSLAPDSYEQYF	TRBV5-4	.
CASSLWTSGADTQYF	TRBV5-1	once
CASSAGQGLSDTQYF	TRBV27	.
CASSEGGAGNQPQHF	TRBV25-1	once
CASSKGLWRGRSYEQYF	TRBV21-1	.
CASSQGPGQGFRGTNSPLHF	TRBV4-3	.
CASSLAGGNTIYF	TRBV5-6	.
CSVRTGGVDQPQHF	TRBV29-1	.
CASSLDIAGETDTQYF	TRBV5-1	once
CAWSGLGGPGGYTF	TRBV30	.
CASSYLTGTGGNTIYF	TRBV6-6	.
CASSSIGDRKANTEAFF	TRBV27	.
CASSNPGQVAYEQYF	TRBV19	.
CASKENRVYSYEQYF	TRBV28	.
CASRRDTTTNEKLFF	TRBV19	.
CAISGTQDQEYGYTF	TRBV10-3	.
CASSQVYQGNQPQHF	TRBV4-3	.
CASSYAPAGGTEAFF	TRBV6-6	.
CASSYSLDRTGEQYF	TRBV6-5	.
CASSQGSQETQYF	TRBV11-3	.
CASSLDLGMNTEAFF	TRBV5-1	.
CASSEDRGSPLHF	TRBV2	.
CASSQSVAVNSPLHF	TRBV2	.
CASSLRDIYEQFF	TRBV19	.
CASSRQGLYGYTF	TRBV6-5	.
CASSYSQGGVQYF	TRBV6-5	.
CATRDTDYNEQFF	TRBV28	.
CASSVDPRPRDSDTGELFF	TRBV9	.
CSVADRGHSPLHF	TRBV29-1	.
CASSSKQVLPAYEQYF	TRBV27	.
CASSQGDRDYLGGEQFF	TRBV4-2	.
CASELAGGQETQYF	TRBV7-9	.
CASSSGGQPSTDTQYF	TRBV11-2	.
CASSLPGTGGDNYGYTF	TRBV5-1	.
CASSELASGLSYEQYF	TRBV2	.
CASGGTANTGELFF	TRBV19	.
CATKIQGVSGNTIYF	TRBV6-5	.
CASSLPRTGVNTEAFF	TRBV5-6	.
CASSPPGLAGGNEQFF	TRBV7-9	.
CASSLDSMNTEAFF	TRBV7-9	.
CASSTAARGANNEQFF	TRBV5-4	.
CATSDPGDRQQFF	TRBV24-1	.
CATSDPRVRDEQFF	TRBV24-1	.
CASRAGKINEQFF	TRBV12-3/TRBV12-4	once
CAWSPIGTGFNEKLFF	TRBV30	once
CASSPQGSGYGYTF	TRBV28	once
CASSLASGYNQPQHF	TRBV7-2	.
CASSLARGGDEQYF	TRBV5-1	.